Each of the 23 T cell receptor beta chains below was sequenced from the same sample in a study of blood T cell repertoires in COVID-19. Measured with immunoSEQ multiplex PCR; TCRdb has only the in-frame clones, and not every one. The repertoire holds around 200,000 clones, with about 89% as singletons. Sequencing used peripheral blood. Every receptor here comes from a man between 65 and 80 years old with acute or convalescent COVID-19.

As for this clone: Germline is not matched at one junction end, which may reflect a read error. The rearrangement links TRBV11-2 to TRBJ2-3; D may be TRBD2 (6 bases). Per the germline V gene, CDR1 is SGHAT and CDR2 is FQNNGV. The CDR3 has 16 residues. This CDR3 reads CASSSHFLAPTNTQYF. CDR3 sequence (DNA): TGTGCCAGCAGCTCCCACTTCCTAGCGCCCACAAATACGCAGTATTTT. The variable domain in full, completed from reference TRBV11-2 and TRBJ2-3, reads EAGVAQSPRYKIIEKRQSVAFWCNPISGHATLYWYQQILGQGPKLLIQFQNNGVVDDSQLPKDRFSAERLKGVDSTLKIQPAKLEDSAVYLCASSSHFLAPTNTQYFGPGTRLTVL.

The chain combines TRBV30 with TRBJ2-3; D ambiguous. The ends were cut back, 0 bases at V and 11 bases at J, with 12 bases in the middle. Germline V lookup: CDR1 GTSNPN, CDR2 SVGIG (reference sequence). The CDR3 loop spans 12 amino acids. In DNA form, the CDR3 reads TGTGCCTGGAGTGTGAGGCAGCCAGAGCAGTATTTT. Its translation is CAWSVRQPEQYF.

This clone was detected once. V and J are TRBV12-3 or TRBV12-4 and TRBJ1-1, with D possibly being TRBD1 (5 bases). The CDR3 covers 13 residues. Trimming removed 0 bases at V and 8 bases at J, with 10 bases between. The CDR3 bases are TGTGCCAGCAGTTTAGCGGGGGGAATGGAAGCTTTCTTT. This translates into CASSLAGGMEAFF.

This CDR3 is CASSQTGDYGYTF. DNA of the CDR3: TGTGCCAGCTCGCAGACAGGGGACTATGGCTACACCTTC. This chain connects TRBV18 to TRBJ1-2, with 8 bases that match TRBD1. The CDR3 length is 13 residues. Looked up from germline, CDR1 is KGHSH and CDR2 is LQKENI. V shed 6 bases and J 3 bases; nucleotides not matched to a gene: 3.

This clone came up once. The chain carries TRBV24-1 and TRBJ2-1, with D tentatively TRBD1 (6 bases). Deletions cut 0 bases from V and 3 bases from J, with 8 bases between. From germline, CDR1 is KGHDR and CDR2 SFDVKD. This CDR3 contains 15 residues. The CDR3 here is CATSDLPGDYNEQFF. The DNA for the CDR3 is TGTGCCACCAGTGATTTGCCAGGGGACTACAATGAGCAGTTCTTC.

This clone was counted a single time. The chain recombines TRBV6-5 with TRBJ2-1, with a tentative D call TRBD2 (6 bases). The CDR3 is made up of 10 amino acids. Trimming took off 11 bases at V and 8 bases at J, with 10 bases between the two ends. Germline-derived CDR1 and CDR2 are MNHEY and SVGAGI. The CDR3 sequence is CAAGKDEQFF. The CDR3 nucleotides are TGTGCCGCGGGGAAGGATGAGCAGTTCTTC.

This clone was detected only a few times. The chain has TRBV3-1 (or the pseudogene TRBV3-2) and TRBJ2-5; 8 positions match TRBD2. The germline V gene encodes CDR1 LGHDT and CDR2 YNNKEL (reference sequence). The ends lost 4 bases at V and 5 bases at J; junction bases unmatched: 12. This CDR3 is built from 16 residues. CDR3 amino acids: CASSPMGGRPWETQYF. CDR3 DNA sequence: TGTGCCAGCAGCCCTATGGGCGGGAGGCCTTGGGAGACCCAGTACTTC.

This chain links TRBV4-2 with TRBJ1-6; 7 bases line up with TRBD1. Germline V gene sequence: CDR1 LGHNA, CDR2 YNFKEQ. The CDR3 is 14 amino acids. Trimming cost V 1 base and J 8 bases; bases outside gene matches: 2. The CDR3: CASSQVTGDSPLHF. DNA for the CDR3: TGTGCCAGCAGCCAAGTCACAGGGGATTCACCCCTCCACTTT.

V and J are TRBV5-4 and TRBJ2-3, with D maybe TRBD2 (6 bases). The CDR3 totals 16 residues. Germline V lookup: CDR1 SGHNT, CDR2 YYREEE (reference sequence). Trimming removed 4 bases at V and 3 bases at J, with 18 bases between. CDR3 bases: TGTGCCAGCAGCCCTGCCCCCGGGGGTACGACAGATACGCAGTATTTT. Amino acids: CASSPAPGGTTDTQYF.

The J gene is TRBJ1-1, the V gene TRBV5-1; 8 positions agree with TRBD1. The CDR3 runs 14 residues. The ends lost 5 bases at V and 5 bases at J; junction bases unmatched: 8. CDR1 and CDR2 from the germline V gene are SGHRS and YFSETQ. The CDR3 loop is CASRRATGETEAFF. Here the CDR3 DNA reads TGCGCCAGCAGACGCGCGACAGGGGAAACTGAAGCTTTCTTT. The variable domain in full, with the rest retrieved from reference TRBV5-1 and TRBJ1-1, is KAGVTQTPRYLIKTRGQQVTLSCSPISGHRSVSWYQQTPGQGLQFLFEYFSETQRNKGNFPGRFSGRQFSNSRSEMNVSTLELGDSALYLCASRRATGETEAFFGQGTRLTVV.

The chain uses TRBV7-6 and TRBJ1-1, with a weak D call TRBD1 (6 bases). Trimming took off 4 bases at V and 4 bases at J, with 10 bases between the two ends. The germline V gene encodes CDR1 SGHVS and CDR2 FNYEAQ. This CDR3 is built from 13 residues. This chain's CDR3 is CASSSQGSTEAFF. CDR3 nucleotides: TGTGCCAGCAGCTCTCAGGGGAGCACTGAAGCTTTCTTT.

V usage is TRBV10-3 and J usage is TRBJ2-3, with D unclear. V lost 7 bases to trimming and J lost 8 bases, with 16 bases between them. Germline V lookup: CDR1 ENHRY, CDR2 SYGVKD. There are 13 residues in the CDR3. CDR3 region: CAINSTPFSTQYF. DNA for the CDR3: TGTGCCATCAACAGTACCCCATTTAGTACGCAGTATTTT.

This CDR3 is CASSAGTGLSYAFF. CDR3 in DNA: TGTGCCAGCAGCGCCGGAACAGGGTTATCGTATGCTTTCTTT. The gene calls are TRBV9 and TRBJ1-1, with D possibly matching TRBD1 (6 bases). Germline CDR1 is SGDLS and CDR2 is YYNGEE. CDR3 length: 14 amino acids. Trimming took 3 bases from V and 11 from J, leaving 20 bases between them.

The V call is TRBV10-3, the J call TRBJ2-7; TRBD1 matches at 12 bases. CDR1 and CDR2 (germline): ENHRY, SYGVKD. V was pared by 2 bases and J by 6 bases, with 5 bases of the junction left unmatched. This CDR3 contains 15 residues. The CDR3 sequence is CAISELPGQGAEQYF. The CDR3 DNA follows: TGTGCCATCAGTGAGCTGCCGGGACAGGGGGCCGAGCAGTACTTC.

This sequence joins TRBV2 and TRBJ2-1; no reliable D call. Germline assignment: CDR1 SNHLY and CDR2 FYNNEI. CDR3 length: 11 residues. V lost 4 bases and J 8 bases, leaving 6 bases between the germline ends. CDR3 DNA: TGTGCCAGCAGTGGAGTTTATGAGCAGTTCTTC. Translation: CASSGVYEQFF.

The rearrangement links TRBV7-9 to TRBJ1-1; 8 positions match TRBD1. The germline CDR1 and CDR2 sequences are SEHNR and FQNEAQ (reference sequence). The trim removed 5 bases at V and 10 bases at J, leaving 3 bases unmatched. The CDR3 has 11 amino acids. CDR3 bases: TGTGCCAGCAGCCTTGGACAGGGAGCTTTCTTT. It encodes CASSLGQGAFF.

This rearrangement joins TRBV5-4 to TRBJ1-1; the D gene is possibly TRBD1 (5 bases). The CDR3 spans 14 residues. The germline CDR1 and CDR2 sequences are SGHNT and YYREEE (reference sequence). V shed 6 bases and J shed 8 bases, with 20 bases lying between them. CDR3 coding DNA: TGTGCCAGCACCGGTCGGGGGGAGACAGCAGAAGCTTTCTTT. It translates to CASTGRGETAEAFF.

The rearrangement joins TRBV9 to TRBJ2-1, with 8 positions matching TRBD2. There are 16 residues in the CDR3. The ends lost 0 bases at V and 1 base at J; junction bases unmatched: 3. Germline V lookup: CDR1 SGDLS, CDR2 YYNGEE. The CDR3, as DNA: TGTGCCAGCAGCGTAGGAGCGGGAGTTTCCTACAATGAGCAGTTCTTC. Translating gives CASSVGAGVSYNEQFF. The full variable domain, in which reference TRBV9 and TRBJ2-1 provide the parts outside the CDR3, is DSGVTQTPKHLITATGQRVTLRCSPRSGDLSVYWYQQSLDQGLQFLIQYYNGEERAKGNILERFSAQQFPDLHSELNLSSLELGDSALYFCASSVGAGVSYNEQFFGPGTRLTVL.

The rearrangement links TRBV30 to TRBJ2-2; 13 positions match TRBD2. The V gene's germline CDR1 is GTSNPN and CDR2 SVGIG (reference sequence). V was pared by 7 bases and J by 9 bases, with 8 bases of the junction left unmatched. The CDR3 extends over 14 amino acids. DNA of the CDR3: TGTGCCTCCGGGACTAGCGGGGAAGGGAGGGAGCTGTTTTTT. This translates into CASGTSGEGRELFF.

This clone showed up just once. The J gene is TRBJ1-1, the V gene TRBV7-3; 8 positions agree with TRBD1. With V trimmed by 2 bases and J by 6 bases, 2 bases remained unmatched. The CDR3 consists of 13 residues. Germline values: CDR1 SGHTA, CDR2 FQGTGA. This CDR3 reads CASSLEQGAEAFF. The CDR3 bases are TGTGCCAGCAGCTTAGAACAGGGGGCTGAAGCTTTCTTT.

This clone showed up just once. The chain is built from TRBV5-1 and TRBJ2-1; D possibly corresponds to TRBD2 (6 bases). V dropped 1 base and J dropped 12 bases, with 11 bases sitting between them. This CDR3 comprises 12 residues. The germline V gene has CDR1 SGHRS and CDR2 YFSETQ. The CDR3 nucleotides are TGCGCCAGCAGCTTGACGGGAGCGGGGCAGTTCTTC. Translation: CASSLTGAGQFF.

The genes are TRBV27 and TRBJ1-2, with 11 bases aligning to TRBD1. This CDR3 is built from 17 residues. Trimming at V came to 1 base and at J to 4 bases, leaving 8 bases not matched to a gene. Germline assignment: CDR1 MNHEY and CDR2 SMNVEV (reference sequence). The CDR3 DNA sequence: TGTGCCAGCAGTTTATTTCCCCGGACAGGGGGCCTCTATGGCTACACCTTC. It codes for CASSLFPRTGGLYGYTF.

The chain carries TRBV29-1 and TRBJ2-1; D is unclear. The CDR3 length is 15 residues. CDR1 SQVTM and CDR2 ANQGSEA come from the germline V gene. The germline V and J ends were trimmed by 1 base and 3 bases, with 13 bases remaining between them. The DNA of the CDR3 is TGCAGCGTTGAAGGAGCCCTCCTTCTCTACAATGAGCAGTTCTTC. Translation gives CSVEGALLLYNEQFF.